The subject of this entry is one T cell receptor beta chain. Its antigen remains unidentified. The CDR3 is made up of 13 amino acids. Germline loops: CDR1 DFQATT, CDR2 SNEGSKA (reference sequence). V lost 3 bases and J lost 5, with 8 bases in between. Using RNA template, CDR3s of TCR alpha and beta were amplified with iRepertoire arm-PCR. For one-step reverse transcription and amplification, about 85-400 ng of tissue mRNA or PBMC total RNA was used. Each CDR3 protein is one row after TCRdb ran MiXCR on the multiplex PCR reads. The sample lists about 140,000 distinct CDR3 sequences; about two fifths were seen once. This sample was included in a study of glioma-infiltrating T cells. Study results and limitations: CDR3 overlap between tissue and blood was very small. Above-expected tissue-blood divergence occurred in all gliomas, most in low-grade ones.

The rearrangement uses TRBV20-1 and TRBJ1-6, with D uncertain. Sequencing was performed on glioma tissue, nonneoplastic brain tissue, or PBMCs (not recorded which). The source of this sequence is a human donor with low-grade glioma or glioblastoma, undergoing nonglioma brain surgery, or in good health (not recorded which). The CDR3 DNA follows: TGCAGTGCTAGTCTGACCGATAATTCACCCCTCCACTTT. Protein: CSASLTDNSPLHF.